The T cell receptor beta chain under discussion was sequenced for a study of regulatory T cells in long-lasting Graves disease. The study's findings and limits: Persistent patients had a count of shared public clonotypes (2,741) that exceeded that of new patients (around 960).

Arm-PCR of CDR3 regions and iRepertoire HTBI primers were used to build TCR beta libraries. TCRdb re-derived calls from the multiplex PCR reads in MiXCR, one entry per CDR3 protein. The data show hundreds of thousands of distinct CDR3 sequences, about 16% seen once. This clonotype was counted at least ten times. Its antigen remains unknown. Time point noted: newly diagnosed GD, antithyroid drugs for less than 3 months. Construction of the TCR library relied on RNA isolated from PBMCs. The germline V and J ends were trimmed by 11 bases and 1 base, with 17 bases remaining between them. The CDR3 spans 14 residues. Germline lookup yields CDR1 SNHLY and CDR2 FYNNEI. Another study also made use of these data, one on T cells in Graves' hyperthyroidism and ophthalmopathy. That work contributes: During a first-round RT-PCR of the TCR CDR3, the HTBI primer set was used. Most thyroid clonotypes with frequency above 0.001 were detected in blood.

The clonotype comes from a woman aged 30 to 39 with Graves disease. The rearrangement joins TRBV2 to TRBJ1-2, with D perhaps TRBD1 (5 bases). The sequencing used peripheral blood mononuclear cells (PBMCs), collected at new diagnosis, from a patient treated with antithyroid drugs. This chain's CDR3 is CAGHNGGVNYGYTF. CDR3 in DNA: TGTGCCGGCCACAATGGGGGGGTTAACTATGGCTACACCTTC.